This note documents a single TCR beta chain sequence. What it recognizes is unknown. This sample was included in a study of shared clonotypes between healthy human individuals. Whole-study results and caveats: Unshared clonotypes carried lower generation probabilities than those common to all four donors. Generally, naive subsets (rather than memory subsets) showed larger estimated richness.

The repertoire was sequenced with immunoSEQ multiplex PCR; TCRdb's copy has only in-frame clones and lacks some. This sample has 2,500,000 or so clones, with 80% to 95% found just once. This TCR derives from a man in his late teens or twenties in good health. Some clones in this sample may be carry-over from other donors' samples. The source material was naive CD4+ T cells from PBMCs. Subset defined: CD45RA+ positively selected.

Here the CDR3 DNA reads TGCGCCAGCAGCTTGGAGGGGACTCTACCAGCTTTCTTT. Translating gives CASSLEGTLPAFF. The chain employs TRBV5-1 and TRBJ1-1; maybe TRBD1 (5 bases). The CDR3 sequence is 13 residues long. V shed 0 bases and J shed 10 bases, with 13 bases lying between them. Per germline, CDR1 SGHRS and CDR2 YFSETQ.